What follows are 3 T cell receptor beta chains derived from one specimen sequenced in a study of cytomegalovirus exposure and HLA in healthy donors. In the PCR, 60 Vbeta and 13 Jbeta primers were used. The table came from immunoSEQ multiplex PCR; TCRdb's copy has only in-frame clones and leaves some out. Of 89,000 or so clones listed, about 69% are singletons. Sequencing was carried out using PBMCs. The receptors were gathered from a man in his sixties in good health and CMV-seronegative.

This clone was seen once. The V and J genes are TRBV4-1 and TRBJ2-7; TRBD2 matches 11 bases. The CDR3 totals 17 residues. Trimming at V came to 3 bases and at J to 0 bases, leaving 7 bases not matched to a gene. CDR1 and CDR2 from the germline V gene are MGHRA and YSYEKL. Here the CDR3 reads CASSHAPGTSGSYEQYF. The CDR3 nucleotides read TGCGCCAGCAGCCACGCCCCCGGGACTAGCGGCTCCTACGAGCAGTACTTC.

The chain carries TRBV19 and TRBJ1-2; D not resolved. With 10 bases removed from V and 2 bases from J, the gap between germline ends came to 17 bases. The CDR3 has 14 amino acids. Germline-derived CDR1 and CDR2 are LNHDA and SQIVND (reference sequence). The CDR3 loop reads CATALGSQNYGYTF. CDR3 in DNA: TGTGCCACCGCCCTGGGCAGCCAGAACTATGGCTACACCTTC.

The chain recombines TRBV14 with TRBJ2-4, with 7 bases matching TRBD2. Germline CDR1 is SGHDN and CDR2 is FVKESK. CDR3 length: 15 amino acids. The trim removed 3 bases at V and 0 bases at J, leaving 2 bases unmatched. The CDR3 DNA is TGTGCCAGCAGCCACAGCGGGGTAGCCAAAAACATTCAGTACTTC. Its protein is CASSHSGVAKNIQYF.